This T cell receptor beta chain was recorded in a study of patients and donors after allogeneic stem cell transplantation. TCRdb processed the RT-PCR reads anew with MiXCR; each CDR3 protein has one entry. The sample shows some 960,000 distinct CDR3 sequences, 15% to 20% of them seen only once. This clonotype has ten or more counts. Its ends do not fully match the called genes, so a read error is possible. Germline CDR1 SEHNR, CDR2 FQNEAQ (reference sequence). CDR3 size: 12 residues. Sequenced input: blood, either unsorted or a sorted T cell fraction (not recorded which). The sequence came from a human donor who was either an allogeneic HSCT recipient or a stem cell or donor lymphocyte infusion donor (not recorded which). It is not recorded whose cells these are; they may come from a transplant donor. This sequence joins TRBV7-9 and TRBJ1-5; TRBD1 agrees at 9 bases. This chain's CDR3 is CASSLEGTGQAF. The CDR3 nucleotides read TGTGCCAGCAGCTTAGAAGGGACAGGGCAAGCCTTT.